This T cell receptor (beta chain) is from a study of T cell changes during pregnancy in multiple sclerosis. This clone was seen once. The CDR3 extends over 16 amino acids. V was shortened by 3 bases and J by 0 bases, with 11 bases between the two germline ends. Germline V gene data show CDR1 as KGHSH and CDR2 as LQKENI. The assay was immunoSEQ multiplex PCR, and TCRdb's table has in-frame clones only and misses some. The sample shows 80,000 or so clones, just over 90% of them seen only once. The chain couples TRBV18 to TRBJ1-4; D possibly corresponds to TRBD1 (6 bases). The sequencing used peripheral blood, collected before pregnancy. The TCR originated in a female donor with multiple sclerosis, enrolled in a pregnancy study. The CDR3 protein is CASSPRQATTNEKLFF. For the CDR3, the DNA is TGTGCCAGCTCACCGCGACAGGCGACAACTAATGAAAAACTGTTTTTT.